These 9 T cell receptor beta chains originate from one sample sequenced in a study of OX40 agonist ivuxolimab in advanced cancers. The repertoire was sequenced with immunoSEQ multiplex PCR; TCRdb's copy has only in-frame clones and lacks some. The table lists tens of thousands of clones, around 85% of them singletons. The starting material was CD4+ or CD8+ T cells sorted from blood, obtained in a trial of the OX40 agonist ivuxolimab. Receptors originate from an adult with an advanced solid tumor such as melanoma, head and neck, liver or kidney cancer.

The DNA for the CDR3 is TGTGCCAGCTCCCTGGACAGGGCAGGAAACACCGGGGAGCTGTTTTTT. Residues: CASSLDRAGNTGELFF. V usage is TRBV18 and J usage is TRBJ2-2, with 8 bases matching TRBD1. Looked up from germline, CDR1 is KGHSH and CDR2 is LQKENI. The CDR3 is made up of 16 amino acids. Trimming removed 6 bases from V and 2 bases from J; junction bases left unmatched: 8.

The CDR3 sequence: CASSRQANQPQHF. CDR3 DNA: TGTGCCAGCAGCCGACAGGCCAATCAGCCCCAGCATTTT. The chain uses TRBV7-9 and TRBJ1-5; a weak D match, TRBD1 (6 bases). With 5 bases removed from V and 3 bases from J, the gap between germline ends came to 8 bases. The CDR3 is 13 residues long. CDR1 SEHNR and CDR2 FQNEAQ come from the germline V gene (reference sequence).

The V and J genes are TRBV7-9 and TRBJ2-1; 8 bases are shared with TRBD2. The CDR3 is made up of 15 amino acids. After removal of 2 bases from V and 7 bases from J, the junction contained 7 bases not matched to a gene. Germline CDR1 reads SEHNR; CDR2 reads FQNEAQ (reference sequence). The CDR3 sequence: CASSLSSGNWNEQFF. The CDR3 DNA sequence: TGTGCCAGCAGCTTAAGTAGCGGGAATTGGAATGAGCAGTTCTTC.

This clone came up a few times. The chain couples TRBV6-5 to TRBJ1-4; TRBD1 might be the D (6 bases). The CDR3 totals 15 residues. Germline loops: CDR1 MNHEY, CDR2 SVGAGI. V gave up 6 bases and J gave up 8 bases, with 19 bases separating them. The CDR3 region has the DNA TGTGCCAGCAGCCCCGGGGGCAGCCAGTGGGAAAAACTGTTTTTT. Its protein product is CASSPGGSQWEKLFF.

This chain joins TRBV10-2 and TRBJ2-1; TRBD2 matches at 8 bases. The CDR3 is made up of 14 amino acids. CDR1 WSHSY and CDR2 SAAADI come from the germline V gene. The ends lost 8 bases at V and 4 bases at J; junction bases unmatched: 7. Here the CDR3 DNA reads TGCGCCAGCCTGGGTAGCGGGGATTACAATGAGCAGTTCTTC. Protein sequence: CASLGSGDYNEQFF.

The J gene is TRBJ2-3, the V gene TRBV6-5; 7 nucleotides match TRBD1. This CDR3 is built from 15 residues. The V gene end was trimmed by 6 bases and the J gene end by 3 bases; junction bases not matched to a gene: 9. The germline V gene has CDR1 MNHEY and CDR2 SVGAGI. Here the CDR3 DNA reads TGTGCCAGCAGACCCCGGGACAGCAGAACAGATACGCAGTATTTT. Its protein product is CASRPRDSRTDTQYF.

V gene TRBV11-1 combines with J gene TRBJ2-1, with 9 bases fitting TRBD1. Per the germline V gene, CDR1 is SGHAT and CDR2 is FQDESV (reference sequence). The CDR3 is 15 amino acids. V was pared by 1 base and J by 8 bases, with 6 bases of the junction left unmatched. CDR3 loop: CASSLGGTGLDEQFF. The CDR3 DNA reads TGTGCCAGCAGCTTAGGAGGGACAGGGTTGGATGAGCAGTTCTTC.

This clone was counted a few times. DNA of the CDR3: TGCGCCAGCAGCTTGGGGTCAGGAGTCTATGGCTACACCTTC. Its protein is CASSLGSGVYGYTF. The chain uses TRBV5-1 and TRBJ1-2, with D uncertain. The CDR3 covers 14 residues. The germline V and J ends were trimmed by 0 bases and 4 bases, with 10 bases remaining between them. Germline values: CDR1 SGHRS, CDR2 YFSETQ.

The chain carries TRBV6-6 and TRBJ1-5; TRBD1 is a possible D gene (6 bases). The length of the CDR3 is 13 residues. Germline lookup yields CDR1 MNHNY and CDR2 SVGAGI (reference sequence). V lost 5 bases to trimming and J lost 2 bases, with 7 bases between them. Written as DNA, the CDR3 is TGTGCCAGCAGTCGACAGGGCAATCAGCCCCAGCATTTT. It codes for CASSRQGNQPQHF.